The clone carrying this T cell receptor (beta chain) was detected only a few times. Germline trimming cut 7 bases from V and 5 bases from J; bases unmatched to any gene: 6. Germline CDR1 is SGHRS and CDR2 is YFSETQ. The CDR3 has 13 amino acids. The investigators amplified TCR beta CDR3 regions from RNA transcripts. Primed by the HTBI set, a first-round RT-PCR was run on the TCR CDR3. MiXCR, run by TCRdb on the multiplex PCR reads, gives a single entry per CDR3 protein. This table has some 500,000 distinct CDR3 sequences, around 15% appearing once. The data were taken from a study of T cells in Graves' hyperthyroidism and ophthalmopathy.

The source of this sequence is a woman aged 18-35 years with Graves' hyperthyroidism. The sample comprised blood. The chain links TRBV5-1 to TRBJ2-1, with TRBD1 matching 7 bases. The CDR3 is CASRGQFDNEQFF. The CDR3 DNA reads as TGCGCCAGCCGGGGACAGTTCGACAATGAGCAGTTCTTC.